The next 30 T cell receptor beta chains were all read from a single sample in a study of blood T cell repertoires in COVID-19. Sequenced by immunoSEQ multiplex PCR; TCRdb stores in-frame clones only, minus some. The sample holds around 140,000 clones, 88% seen once. The sequencing input was peripheral blood. These receptor sequences come from a man in his 70s with acute or convalescent COVID-19.

The chain recombines TRBV18 with TRBJ2-5; D is undetermined. V shed 6 bases and J shed 3 bases, with 11 bases lying between them. This CDR3 is built from 13 residues. Germline values: CDR1 KGHSH, CDR2 LQKENI. DNA of the CDR3: TGTGCCAGCTCCCTCGGGTCGGAAGAGACCCAGTACTTC. Protein product: CASSLGSEETQYF. The variable domain in full, with the rest retrieved from reference TRBV18 and TRBJ2-5, is NAGVMQNPRHLVRRRGQEARLRCSPMKGHSHVYWYRQLPEEGLKFMVYLQKENIIDESGMPKERFSAEFPKEGPSILRIQQVVRGDSAAYFCASSLGSEETQYFGPGTRLLVL.

The gene calls are TRBV18 and TRBJ1-1, with 7 positions matching TRBD1. CDR1 KGHSH and CDR2 LQKENI come from the germline V gene. This CDR3 has 12 amino acids. The junction had 0 bases not matched to a gene; V was cut back by 2 bases and J by 6 bases. In DNA, the CDR3 is TGTGCCAGCTCACCAGACAGGGCTGAAGCTTTCTTT. Its translation: CASSPDRAEAFF.

The chain combines TRBV5-1 with TRBJ2-1; D remains unclear. The germline CDR1 and CDR2 sequences are SGHRS and YFSETQ. The germline V and J ends were trimmed by 0 bases and 0 bases, with 7 bases remaining between them. The CDR3 covers 15 residues. CDR3 in amino acids: CASSLAPSSYNEQFF. DNA for the CDR3: TGCGCCAGCAGCTTGGCCCCTAGCTCCTACAATGAGCAGTTCTTC.

The V call is TRBV3-1 (or the pseudogene TRBV3-2), the J call TRBJ2-5, with TRBD1 as a possible D gene (6 bases). With 2 bases removed from V and 5 bases from J, the gap between germline ends came to 12 bases. The CDR3 loop spans 14 amino acids. Per germline, CDR1 LGHDT and CDR2 YNNKEL (reference sequence). CDR3: CASSQWTDRETQYF. CDR3 in DNA: TGTGCCAGCAGCCAATGGACAGATCGGGAGACCCAGTACTTC.

The chain recombines TRBV3-1 (or the pseudogene TRBV3-2) with TRBJ2-3; 8 nucleotides agree with TRBD2. Germline V gives CDR1 LGHDT, CDR2 YNNKEL (reference sequence). CDR3 length equals 15 residues. V gave up 4 bases and J gave up 2 bases; unmatched junction bases: 5. CDR3 sequence (DNA): TGTGCCAGCAGCCCCGGGGGGGCCGCCACAGATACGCAGTATTTT. It specifies CASSPGGAATDTQYF.

This clone was observed a single time. The rearrangement uses TRBV23-1 and TRBJ1-6; TRBD1 matches 7 bases. TRBV23-1 is flagged as an ORF with uncertain function. The CDR3 spans 19 residues. J gave up 2 bases and V 0 bases, and 10 bases lay outside the gene matches. CDR3 sequence: CASSQSLKGACTYNSPLHF. The CDR3 coding sequence is TGCGCCAGCAGTCAATCCTTAAAGGGGGCGTGCACCTATAATTCACCCCTCCACTTT.

This clone has more than one count but fewer than ten. The rearrangement uses TRBV11-2 and TRBJ2-5, with 7 bases matching TRBD1. V shed 5 bases, J shed 2 bases, and the junction held 5 bases outside the gene matches. Looked up from germline, CDR1 is SGHAT and CDR2 is FQNNGV. There are 14 residues in the CDR3. The CDR3 DNA reads TGTGCCAGCAGCACAGGGGTGAGACAAGAGACCCAGTACTTC. Amino acid sequence: CASSTGVRQETQYF.

The chain recombines TRBV6-5 with TRBJ2-5; 7 bases map to TRBD1. Germline values: CDR1 MNHEY, CDR2 SVGAGI. V shed 9 bases and J 5 bases; nucleotides not matched to a gene: 15. This CDR3 region has 15 residues. The DNA of the CDR3 is TGTGCCAGTCCCCGCCCAGGGGGTACAGTTGAGACCCAGTACTTC. It encodes CASPRPGGTVETQYF.

This clone turned up a few times. The rearrangement links TRBV3-1 (or the pseudogene TRBV3-2) to TRBJ2-2; 7 positions agree with TRBD2. Looked up from germline, CDR1 is LGHDT and CDR2 is YNNKEL (reference sequence). The J segment lost 6 bases and the V segment lost 0 bases, leaving 1 base of the junction unmatched. CDR3 length equals 14 residues. As DNA, the CDR3 is TGTGCCAGCAGCCAAGATAGCGGGTCCGGGGAGCTGTTTTTT. Protein: CASSQDSGSGELFF.

The chain recombines TRBV14 with TRBJ2-7; 7 bases map to TRBD1. This CDR3 contains 15 residues. Germline V CDR1 and CDR2: SGHDN, FVKESK. J was trimmed by 7 bases and V by 0 bases; bases with no gene match: 9. The CDR3: CASSQDAKGAWEQYF. Written as DNA, the CDR3 is TGTGCCAGCAGCCAAGATGCCAAGGGGGCTTGGGAGCAGTACTTC.

The chain employs TRBV15 and TRBJ2-1; possibly TRBD2 for D (6 bases). CDR1 is LNHNV, CDR2 YYDKDF, per germline (reference sequence). The ends were cut back, 0 bases at V and 2 bases at J, with 8 bases in the middle. The CDR3 spans 15 residues. CDR3: CATSRDGGAYNEQFF. The CDR3 nucleotides read TGTGCCACCAGCAGAGACGGAGGGGCCTACAATGAGCAGTTCTTC. Full variable domain (missing parts from reference TRBV15 and TRBJ2-1): DAMVIQNPRYQVTQFGKPVTLSCSQTLNHNVMYWYQQKSSQAPKLLFHYYDKDFNNEADTPDNFQSRRPNTSFCFLDIRSPGLGDTAMYLCATSRDGGAYNEQFFGPGTRLTVL.

The gene calls are TRBV19 and TRBJ1-1; 8 nucleotides line up with TRBD1. The germline V gene encodes CDR1 LNHDA and CDR2 SQIVND (reference sequence). Losses at the gene ends were 5 bases for V and 6 bases for J; bases not matched to a gene: 5. CDR3 length: 13 amino acids. The CDR3 loop reads CASSVQGAAEAFF. DNA of the CDR3: TGTGCCAGTAGTGTTCAGGGGGCCGCTGAAGCTTTCTTT.

This chain uses TRBV7-9 with TRBJ1-2, with 7 bases fitting TRBD1. This CDR3 contains 14 residues. Germline CDR1 is SEHNR and CDR2 is FQNEAQ (reference sequence). V lost 5 bases and J lost 6; bases outside the gene matches: 9. The CDR3 nucleotides are TGTGCCAGCAGCCTCCGAGACAGGGAGGATGGCTACACCTTC. It yields the protein CASSLRDREDGYTF.

This chain links TRBV7-3 with TRBJ2-7; 8 bases agree with TRBD1. Germline CDR1 is SGHTA and CDR2 is FQGTGA. This CDR3 region has 13 residues. J was trimmed by 6 bases and V by 2 bases; bases with no gene match: 3. CDR3 DNA: TGTGCCAGCAGCTTATTTGGGACAGGCGAGCAGTACTTC. Translating it yields CASSLFGTGEQYF.

The table lists this clone with a count of one. The genes are TRBV15 and TRBJ1-4; no reliable D call. CDR3 length equals 13 residues. Between the trimmed V and J ends, which lost 3 bases and 10 bases, there was a span of 12 bases. Germline V lookup: CDR1 LNHNV, CDR2 YYDKDF (reference sequence). Here the CDR3 DNA reads TGTGCCACCAGCAGCGGCGTACCGGGAAAACTGTTTTTT. Amino acids: CATSSGVPGKLFF.

The V call is TRBV20-1, the J call TRBJ2-1, with 9 bases aligning to TRBD2. Losses at the gene ends were 3 bases for V and 8 bases for J; bases not matched to a gene: 8. This CDR3 contains 14 residues. Germline V CDR1 and CDR2: DFQATT, SNEGSKA (reference sequence). CDR3 bases: TGCAGTGCTAGTGCAAGGCTAGCGGGGTATGAGCAGTTCTTC. It encodes CSASARLAGYEQFF.

This chain links TRBV11-2 with TRBJ2-7, with a possible D match to TRBD1 (6 bases). Trimming shortened V by 4 bases and J by 4 bases, and 17 bases separated the two germline ends. CDR1 is SGHAT, CDR2 FQNNGV, per germline. The CDR3 has 15 amino acids. CDR3 in DNA: TGTGCCAGCAGCTCGACCGGGACATTTGTTTACGAGCAGTACTTC. This gives the protein CASSSTGTFVYEQYF.

As regards this clone: One end of the junction does not line up with germline, which may come from a read error. The V and J genes are TRBV7-9 and TRBJ2-4, with D possibly TRBD1 on 6 matching bases. Germline CDR1 reads SEHNR; CDR2 reads FQNEAQ (reference sequence). The CDR3 has 15 amino acids. CDR3 in amino acids: CASRLGDTVKNIQYF. The CDR3 DNA reads as TGTGCCAGCAGATTAGGGGACACCGTAAAAAACATTCAGTACTTC.

The rearrangement uses TRBV5-4 and TRBJ1-4; 8 bases match TRBD1. V lost 3 bases, J lost 2 bases, and 6 bases stayed unmatched. Germline CDR1 is SGHNT and CDR2 is YYREEE (reference sequence). The CDR3 runs 16 residues. The CDR3 loop reads CASSSYQGATNEKLFF. The CDR3 region has the DNA TGTGCCAGCAGCTCTTACCAGGGGGCTACTAATGAAAAACTGTTTTTT.

The chain is built from TRBV6-6 and TRBJ1-1; no clear D gene. Germline lookup yields CDR1 MNHNY and CDR2 SVGAGI (reference sequence). V was clipped by 5 bases and J by 4 bases, with 14 bases between them. The CDR3 has 14 amino acids. CDR3 residues: CASSDPSGITEAFF. The CDR3 region has the DNA TGTGCCAGCAGTGACCCATCGGGGATCACTGAAGCTTTCTTT.

This chain uses TRBV11-3 with TRBJ2-1; TRBD2 agrees at 7 bases. The CDR3 covers 14 residues. Unmatched junction bases numbered 5, after V lost 3 bases and J lost 6 bases. Germline CDR1 SGHNT, CDR2 YENEEA. CDR3 in amino acids: CASSFTSASNEQFF. The CDR3 DNA reads TGTGCCAGCAGCTTTACTAGCGCATCCAATGAGCAGTTCTTC.

The rearrangement links TRBV2 to TRBJ1-2; no firm D call. The germline V gene encodes CDR1 SNHLY and CDR2 FYNNEI. V gave up 6 bases and J gave up 2 bases, with 7 bases separating them. The CDR3 has 12 residues. Written as DNA, the CDR3 is TGTGCCAGCAGACAGTGGAACTATGGCTACACCTTC. It is translated as CASRQWNYGYTF.

J is TRBJ1-6 and V is TRBV18; a weak D match, TRBD1 (5 bases). There are 14 residues in the CDR3. Per germline, CDR1 KGHSH and CDR2 LQKENI. Trimming removed 2 bases from V and 8 bases from J, with 10 bases in between. For the CDR3, the DNA is TGTGCCAGCTCACCAGTGCAGGGCGATTCACCCCTCCACTTT. This codes for CASSPVQGDSPLHF.

The chain employs TRBV18 and TRBJ1-2; D remains unclear. Per germline, CDR1 KGHSH and CDR2 LQKENI. Trimming stripped 5 bases from V and 3 bases from J, with 7 bases between. This CDR3 is built from 12 residues. The CDR3 region is CASSSSDYGYTF. CDR3 nucleotide sequence: TGTGCCAGCTCATCGTCAGACTATGGCTACACCTTC.

This clone is a singleton in its sample. The V and J genes are TRBV11-2 and TRBJ2-4, with D unresolved. Trimming left V 5 bases short and J 9 bases short, with 8 bases between. CDR3 size: 11 residues. Germline V gene sequence: CDR1 SGHAT, CDR2 FQNNGV. CDR3 sequence reads: CASSPLGIQYF. In DNA, the CDR3 is TGTGCCAGCAGCCCCCTCGGCATTCAGTACTTC.

The V call is TRBV28, the J call TRBJ1-2; D is undetermined. CDR1 and CDR2 from the germline V gene are MDHEN and SYDVKM. Deletions cut 2 bases from V and 4 bases from J, with 8 bases between. CDR3 length equals 13 residues. The CDR3 nucleotides read TGTGCCAGCAGTTTACCTGCCAGCTATGGCTACACCTTC. Encoded protein: CASSLPASYGYTF.

This chain links TRBV19 with TRBJ2-5, with 9 bases matching TRBD1. V shed 5 bases, J shed 2 bases, and the junction held 9 bases outside the gene matches. Germline-derived CDR1 and CDR2 are LNHDA and SQIVND (reference sequence). The CDR3 runs 16 residues. This CDR3 reads CASSRTGGAGQETQYF. The CDR3 DNA sequence: TGTGCCAGTAGTCGAACAGGGGGCGCGGGGCAAGAGACCCAGTACTTC. Complete variable domain (other parts from reference TRBV19 and TRBJ2-5): DGGITQSPKYLFRKEGQNVTLSCEQNLNHDAMYWYRQDPGQGLRLIYYSQIVNDFQKGDIAEGYSVSREKKESFPLTVTSAQKNPTAFYLCASSRTGGAGQETQYFGPGTRLLVL.

The chain recombines TRBV30 with TRBJ2-2; 8 nucleotides match TRBD2. Germline CDR1 reads GTSNPN; CDR2 reads SVGIG (reference sequence). The CDR3 contains 10 residues. V was pared by 4 bases and J by 15 bases, with 4 bases of the junction left unmatched. The CDR3, as DNA: TGTGCCTGGATCGGGGGGGCGGTGTTTTTT. This translates into CAWIGGAVFF.

The V call is TRBV6-1, the J call TRBJ2-5; D may be TRBD2 (6 bases). The V gene lost 1 base and the J gene lost 1 base, with 7 bases spanning the gap. Germline loops: CDR1 MNHNS, CDR2 SASEGT. The CDR3 is 14 amino acids. The CDR3: CASSEGGGQETQYF. For the CDR3, the DNA is TGTGCCAGCAGTGAAGGGGGAGGCCAAGAGACCCAGTACTTC.

The chain has TRBV7-9 and TRBJ1-1; D may be TRBD1 (6 bases). The CDR3 loop spans 15 amino acids. Trimming pared 2 bases from V and 5 bases from J, leaving 15 bases between. Germline V gives CDR1 SEHNR, CDR2 FQNEAQ (reference sequence). The CDR3 reads CASSLIGQGRTEAFF. The DNA for the CDR3 is TGTGCCAGCAGCTTAATTGGGCAGGGGAGAACTGAAGCTTTCTTT.